The T cell receptor beta chain described here comes from a study of blood T cell repertoires in COVID-19. At the level of the study: COVID-19 samples, acute and convalescent, were from the United States, Italy and Spain. The cDNA or gDNA used as material had been derived from T cells, B-cell-depleted T cells, or PBMCs.

Authors' data handling: Cell counts per sample came from amplifying reference gene primers. The table came from immunoSEQ multiplex PCR; TCRdb's copy has only in-frame clones and leaves some out. V and J calls and clone size are as listed in that table; D and trimming were resolved from the DNA. This table has some 380,000 clones, more than 65% appearing once. The CDR3 extends over 13 amino acids. CDR1 and CDR2 from the germline V gene are SGHRS and YFSETQ. Trimming stripped 1 base from V and 10 bases from J, with 9 bases between. This receptor was identified in a human donor with acute or convalescent COVID-19. The donor label of this sample is uncertain. V usage is TRBV5-1 and J usage is TRBJ1-6; no clear D gene. Material: peripheral blood. CDR3 sequence reads: CASSLTMYSPLHF. CDR3 nucleotides: TGCGCCAGCAGCTTGACAATGTACTCACCCCTCCACTTT.